This T cell receptor beta chain was documented in a study of shared clonotypes between healthy human individuals. In the study overall: A couple of women and a few men aged 18 to 49 made up the donors.

Germline V gene data show CDR1 as GTSNPN and CDR2 as SVGIG (reference sequence). Trimming removed 3 bases at V and 4 bases at J, with 13 bases between. CDR3 length: 14 amino acids. Unsorted PBMC DNA went through sequencing on ten immunoSEQ deep assay plates. Here immunoSEQ multiplex PCR was the method, and the copy in TCRdb shows in-frame clones only, minus some. This table has 75,000 to 100,000 clones, less than 60% appearing once. What was sequenced was PBMCs. This TCR came from a woman in her forties in good health. Some clones in this sample may be carry-over from other donors' samples. This chain links TRBV30 with TRBJ1-5; D gene ambiguous. Written as DNA, the CDR3 is TGTGCCTGGAGCGGCACGATGGCGAATCAGCCCCAGCATTTT. Translated: CAWSGTMANQPQHF.